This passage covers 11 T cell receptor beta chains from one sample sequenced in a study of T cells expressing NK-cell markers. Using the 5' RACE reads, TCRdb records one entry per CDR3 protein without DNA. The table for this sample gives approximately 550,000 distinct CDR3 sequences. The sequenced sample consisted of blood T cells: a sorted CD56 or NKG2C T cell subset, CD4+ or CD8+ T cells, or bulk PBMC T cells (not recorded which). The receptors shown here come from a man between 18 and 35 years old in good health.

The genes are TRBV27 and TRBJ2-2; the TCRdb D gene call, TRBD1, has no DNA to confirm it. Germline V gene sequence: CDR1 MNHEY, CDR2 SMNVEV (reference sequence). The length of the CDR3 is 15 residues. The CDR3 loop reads CASSATAAATGELFF.

The CDR3 protein is CSANLGLEQYF. The gene calls are TRBV20-1 and TRBJ2-7; TCRdb selects TRBD1, and the lack of DNA leaves this call unchecked. The CDR3 covers 11 residues. From germline, CDR1 is DFQATT and CDR2 SNEGSKA (reference sequence).

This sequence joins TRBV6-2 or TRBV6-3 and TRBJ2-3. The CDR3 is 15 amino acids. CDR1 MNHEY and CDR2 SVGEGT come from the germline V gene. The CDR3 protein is CASRETSLFPDTQYF.

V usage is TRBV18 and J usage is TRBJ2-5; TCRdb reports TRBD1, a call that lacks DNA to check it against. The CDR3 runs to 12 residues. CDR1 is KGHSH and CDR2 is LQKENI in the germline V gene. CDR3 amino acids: CASSPKGETQYF.

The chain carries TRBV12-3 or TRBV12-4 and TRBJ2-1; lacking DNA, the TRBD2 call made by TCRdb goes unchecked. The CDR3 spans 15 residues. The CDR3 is CASSFLGRRNNEQFF.

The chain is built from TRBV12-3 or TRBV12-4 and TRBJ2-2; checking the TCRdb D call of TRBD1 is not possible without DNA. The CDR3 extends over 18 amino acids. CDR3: CASSSQRGESANTGELFF.

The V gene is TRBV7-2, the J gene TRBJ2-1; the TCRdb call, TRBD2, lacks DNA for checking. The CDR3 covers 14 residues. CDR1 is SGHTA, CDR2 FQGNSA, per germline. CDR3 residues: CASRFAGGGNEQFF. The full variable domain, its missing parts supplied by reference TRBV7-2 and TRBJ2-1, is GAGVSQSPSNKVTEKGKDVELRCDPISGHTALYWYRQSLGQGLEFLIYFQGNSAPDKSGLPSDRFSAERTGGSVSTLTIQRTQQEDSAVYLCASRFAGGGNEQFFGPGTRLTVL.

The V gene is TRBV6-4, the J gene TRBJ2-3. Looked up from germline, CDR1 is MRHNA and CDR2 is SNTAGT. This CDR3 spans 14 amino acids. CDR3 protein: CASSDSQDTDTQYF.

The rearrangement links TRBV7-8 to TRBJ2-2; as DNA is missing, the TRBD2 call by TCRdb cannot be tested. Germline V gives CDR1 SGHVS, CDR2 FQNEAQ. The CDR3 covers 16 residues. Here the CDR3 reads CASSPGTSGSSGELFF.

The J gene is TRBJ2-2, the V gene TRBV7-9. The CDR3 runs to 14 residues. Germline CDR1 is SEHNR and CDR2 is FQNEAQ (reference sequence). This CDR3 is CASSPLGSTGELFF.

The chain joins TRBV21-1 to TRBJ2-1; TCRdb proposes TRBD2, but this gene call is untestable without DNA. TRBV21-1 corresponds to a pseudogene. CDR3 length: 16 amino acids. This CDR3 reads CASSIRAGERNNEQFF.